This TCR beta chain was captured by sequencing in a study of a mutant IDH1 vaccine in newly diagnosed glioma. About the research overall: Sex among treated patients split about 62% male, roughly 38% female; mean age was roughly 40 years. Most had both radiotherapy and temozolomide beforehand; others had only one. General study results and limits: In approximately 92% of patients, immune responses induced by the vaccine occurred. Changes in the top peripheral T cell clonotypes seemingly had no bearing on pseudoprogression.

In regard to this clone: Its antigen is still unknown.

Time point: baseline, week 1 (first vaccination visit). Stated treatment: pre-vaccination baseline after standard-of-care therapy. Assay used: immunoSEQ multiplex PCR; TCRdb lists only in-frame clones, some missing. The sample lists 45,000 to 70,000 clones; around 92% were seen once. Trimming left V 0 bases short and J 8 bases short, with 16 bases between. The CDR3 sequence is 15 residues long. The clonotype comes from a man aged 45-65 years with glioma. The sample was PBMCs, taken from a glioma patient treated with radiotherapy, temozolomide or both. The J gene is TRBJ1-2, the V gene TRBV23-1; a possible D gene is TRBD1 (5 bases). TRBV23-1 has ORF status, its function being uncertain. The CDR3 DNA reads as TGCGCCAGCAGTCAATCCGGGGACCCATGCCAGGGCTACACCTTC. This gives the protein CASSQSGDPCQGYTF.